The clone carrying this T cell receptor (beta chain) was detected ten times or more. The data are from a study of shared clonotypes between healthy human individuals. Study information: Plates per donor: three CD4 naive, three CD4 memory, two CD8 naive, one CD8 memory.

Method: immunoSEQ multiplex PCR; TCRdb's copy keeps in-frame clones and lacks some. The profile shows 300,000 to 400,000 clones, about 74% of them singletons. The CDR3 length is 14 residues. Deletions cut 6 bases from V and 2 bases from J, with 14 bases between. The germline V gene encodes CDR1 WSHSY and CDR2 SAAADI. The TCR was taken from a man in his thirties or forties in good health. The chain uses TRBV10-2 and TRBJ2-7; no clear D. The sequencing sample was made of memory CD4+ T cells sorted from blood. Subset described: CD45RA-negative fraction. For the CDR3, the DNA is TGCGCCAGCAGGATAGAAGTAGCCGCCTACGAGCAGTACTTC. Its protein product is CASRIEVAAYEQYF.